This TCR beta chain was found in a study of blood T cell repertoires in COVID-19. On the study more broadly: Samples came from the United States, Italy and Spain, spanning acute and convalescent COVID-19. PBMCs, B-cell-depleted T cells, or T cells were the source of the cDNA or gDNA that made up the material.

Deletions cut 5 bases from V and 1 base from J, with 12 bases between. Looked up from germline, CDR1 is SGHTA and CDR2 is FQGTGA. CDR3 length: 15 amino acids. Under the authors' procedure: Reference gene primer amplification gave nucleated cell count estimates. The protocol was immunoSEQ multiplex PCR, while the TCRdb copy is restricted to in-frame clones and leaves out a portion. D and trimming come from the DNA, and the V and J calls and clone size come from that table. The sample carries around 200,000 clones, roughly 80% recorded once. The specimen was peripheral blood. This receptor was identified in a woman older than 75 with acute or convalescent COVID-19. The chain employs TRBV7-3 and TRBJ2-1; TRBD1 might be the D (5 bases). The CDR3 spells CASSPTVESYNEQFF. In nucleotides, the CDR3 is TGTGCCAGCAGCCCGACAGTAGAGTCCTACAATGAGCAGTTCTTC.